These 28 T cell receptor beta chains came from one sample sequenced in a study of blood T cells in healthy people across ages. Using a J-beta primer mix together with a sample-barcoded 5' primer, a second PCR was run for about 6 to 11 cycles. MiXCR, run by TCRdb on the 5' RACE reads, gives a single entry per CDR3 protein. The sample lists roughly 900,000 distinct CDR3 sequences; 29% were seen once. Sequencing was done on a sample of blood. These receptors came from a woman older than 75 in good health.

Many counts were recorded for this clonotype. V gene TRBV6-2 or TRBV6-3 combines with J gene TRBJ2-3, with 8 positions matching TRBD2. After removal of 6 bases from V and 0 bases from J, the junction contained 8 bases not matched to a gene. CDR1 and CDR2 (germline): MNHEY, SVGEGT. The CDR3 has 16 residues. The CDR3 DNA sequence: TGTGCCAGCAGGACCGGGGGGGCCACGAGCACAGATACGCAGTATTTT. This sequence encodes CASRTGGATSTDTQYF.

This clonotype was observed a few times. Germline is not matched at one junction end, which may reflect a read error. The chain uses TRBV6-4 and TRBJ1-5; 10 positions agree with TRBD1. This CDR3 has 18 amino acids. The germline CDR1 and CDR2 sequences are MRHNA and SNTAGT. The CDR3 here is CASSGLPGQGLYDQPQHF. The CDR3 bases are TGTGCCAGCAGCGGACTCCCGGGACAGGGGCTATACGATCAGCCTCAGCATTTT.

As for this clonotype: One base away lies a much larger clone, so this may be a sequencing read error. This chain connects TRBV28 to TRBJ2-3; 7 bases line up with TRBD2. Germline-derived CDR1 and CDR2 are MDHEN and SYDVKM. Germline trimming cut 10 bases from V and 2 bases from J; bases unmatched to any gene: 6. The CDR3 extends over 13 amino acids. CDR3 nucleotide sequence: TGTGCCACCAGACGGGGGGTCACAGATACGCAGTATTTT. Translated, it gives CATRRGVTDTQYF.

This clonotype was seen a few times. This sequence may be a read error, since a much larger clone differs from it by one base. This sequence joins TRBV12-3 or TRBV12-4 and TRBJ1-5; D is ambiguous. The CDR3 is 14 amino acids. The CDR3 coding sequence is TGTGCCAGCAGTTTATCGTATAGCAATCGGCCCCAGCATTTT. Protein sequence: CASSLSYSNRPQHF.

This clonotype appeared many times. The rearrangement links TRBV4-3 to TRBJ2-3, with 11 bases identical to TRBD2. The CDR3 extends over 15 amino acids. Losses at the gene ends were 2 bases for V and 5 bases for J; bases not matched to a gene: 3. Germline CDR1 is LGHNA and CDR2 is YSLEER. CDR3 amino acids: CASSQRLAGKDTQYF. CDR3 nucleotides: TGCGCCAGCAGCCAACGACTAGCGGGGAAAGATACGCAGTATTTT.

This clonotype occurred many times. The chain couples TRBV7-2 to TRBJ2-5, with a tentative D call TRBD1 (5 bases). Deletions cut 1 base from V and 5 bases from J, with 14 bases between. The CDR3 is 15 residues long. CDR1 SGHTA and CDR2 FQGNSA come from the germline V gene. CDR3 sequence reads: CASSLGTIDRETQYF. DNA for the CDR3: TGTGCCAGCAGCTTAGGGACAATTGATCGCGAGACCCAGTACTTC.

This clonotype was detected once. The rearrangement uses TRBV7-2 and TRBJ2-3; D is possibly TRBD1 (5 bases). There are 15 residues in the CDR3. V lost 3 bases and J 4 bases, leaving 14 bases between the germline ends. Per the germline V gene, CDR1 is SGHTA and CDR2 is FQGNSA. CDR3 region: CASSFYSPGSDTQYF. In DNA, the CDR3 is TGTGCCAGCAGCTTCTATAGCCCAGGGTCAGATACGCAGTATTTT. The whole variable domain, remainder taken from reference TRBV7-2 and TRBJ2-3, is GAGVSQSPSNKVTEKGKDVELRCDPISGHTALYWYRQSLGQGLEFLIYFQGNSAPDKSGLPSDRFSAERTGGSVSTLTIQRTQQEDSAVYLCASSFYSPGSDTQYFGPGTRLTVL.

Note on this clonotype: The final CDR3 position lacks the conserved phenylalanine or tryptophan, pointing to a likely read error. The rearrangement joins TRBV3-1 to TRBJ1-1; no definite D call. V was cut by 1 base and J by 5 bases, with 11 bases left in between. The CDR3 is 14 residues long. Germline V gene data show CDR1 as LGHDT and CDR2 as YNNKEL (reference sequence). CDR3 sequence reads: CASSQGRAQTEAFC. In DNA form, the CDR3 reads TGTGCCAGCAGCCAAGGGAGGGCGCAGACTGAAGCTTTCTGT.

A remark on this clonotype: A read error is possible here, since a much larger clone lies one base away. V is TRBV6-6 and J is TRBJ2-5; 8 bases align to TRBD1. V was clipped by 8 bases and J by 11 bases; unmatched bases: 19. Per the germline V gene, CDR1 is MNHNY and CDR2 is SVGAGI (reference sequence). The CDR3 runs to 15 residues. The CDR3 region is CASENTDRVTNEQYF. CDR3 bases: TGTGCCAGCGAGAACACGGACAGGGTTACAAATGAGCAGTACTTC.

This clonotype was counted only a few times. The rearrangement links TRBV29-1 to TRBJ2-7; 7 bases are a match to TRBD2. The germline gives CDR1 SQVTM, CDR2 ANQGSEA. The V segment lost 6 bases and the J segment 6 bases; nucleotides outside the gene matches: 5. The CDR3 runs 11 residues. In DNA, the CDR3 is TGCAGCGTGGGGGAGGGTTCCGAGCAGTACTTC. Encoded protein: CSVGEGSEQYF.

This clonotype was counted at least ten times. V usage is TRBV25-1 and J usage is TRBJ1-2; 7 bases are a match to TRBD1. Trimming cost V 3 bases and J 3 bases; bases outside gene matches: 4. The CDR3 runs to 14 residues. Germline assignment: CDR1 MGHDK and CDR2 SYGVNS. In DNA, the CDR3 is TGTGCCAGCAGTGAGGACAGGTTCTACTATGGCTACACCTTC. It translates to CASSEDRFYYGYTF.

The rearrangement joins TRBV27 to TRBJ2-1, with no clear D. Trimming pared 0 bases from V and 12 bases from J, leaving 15 bases between. Germline-derived CDR1 and CDR2 are MNHEY and SMNVEV (reference sequence). This CDR3 is built from 14 residues. CDR3 sequence reads: CASSLSAVGSGQFF. For the CDR3, the DNA is TGTGCCAGCAGTTTATCGGCCGTAGGGTCGGGGCAGTTCTTC.

This clonotype was found a few times. The V call is TRBV14, the J call TRBJ2-1; tentatively, D is TRBD2 (5 bases). V lost 4 bases and J 7 bases, leaving 20 bases between the germline ends. This CDR3 is built from 16 residues. From germline, CDR1 is SGHDN and CDR2 FVKESK. CDR3 nucleotides: TGTGCCAGCAGCCGACCTGGACTCTCCGTAGCAAATGAGCAGTTCTTC. This encodes CASSRPGLSVANEQFF.

A single count supports this clonotype. A much larger clone differs by one base, so this may be a read error. This is likely a read error, given that the CDR3 carries no conserved phenylalanine or tryptophan at its end. This chain uses TRBV6-2 or TRBV6-3 with TRBJ1-5; weak D call: TRBD1 (5 bases). Trimming removed 4 bases from V and 2 bases from J, with 9 bases in between. Germline V gene lookup returns CDR1 MNHEY and CDR2 SVGEGT. This CDR3 has 14 amino acids. The CDR3 sequence is CASSSQGGNQPQHY. CDR3 sequence (DNA): TGTGCCAGCAGTTCCCAGGGTGGCAATCAGCCCCAGCATTAT.

The rearrangement joins TRBV6-1 to TRBJ1-2; D gene uncertain. The germline V and J ends were trimmed by 6 bases and 2 bases, with 22 bases remaining between them. CDR1 MNHNS and CDR2 SASEGT come from the germline V gene. The CDR3 covers 17 residues. Written as DNA, the CDR3 is TGTGCCAGCAGCCGCGAGGGAGCCGCAATTCGGAACTATGGCTACACCTTC. Residues: CASSREGAAIRNYGYTF.

Comments on this clonotype: A read error is possible here, since a much larger clone lies one base away. The chain combines TRBV6-2 or TRBV6-3 with TRBJ2-5; D unresolved. Near its end, the DNA agrees better with TRBJ2-1, so the J call may be wrong. Germline CDR1 reads MNHEY; CDR2 reads SVGEGT. This CDR3 region has 17 residues. This chain's CDR3 is CASSYSGLRLRQETQFF. The CDR3 DNA reads TGTGCCAGCAGTTACTCGGGTTTAAGGCTCAGACAAGAGACCCAGTTCTTC.

Many counts were recorded for this clonotype. The V call is TRBV7-9, the J call TRBJ2-1; no clear D. Trimming removed 3 bases at V and 2 bases at J, with 11 bases between. The CDR3 has 15 residues. Germline CDR1 reads SEHNR; CDR2 reads FQNEAQ (reference sequence). Written as DNA, the CDR3 is TGTGCCAGCAGCTTCAAGGCACTTCCCTACAATGAGCAGTTCTTC. Protein: CASSFKALPYNEQFF. The full variable domain, in which reference TRBV7-9 and TRBJ2-1 provide the parts outside the CDR3, is DTGVSQNPRHKITKRGQNVTFRCDPISEHNRLYWYRQTLGQGPEFLTYFQNEAQLEKSRLLSDRFSAERPKGSFSTLEIQRTEQGDSAMYLCASSFKALPYNEQFFGPGTRLTVL.

V gene TRBV7-2 combines with J gene TRBJ2-2; D is perhaps TRBD1 or TRBD2 (6 bases each). V lost 3 bases, J lost 4 bases, and 12 bases lay in between. CDR1 SGHTA and CDR2 FQGNSA come from the germline V gene. CDR3 length: 15 amino acids. As DNA, the CDR3 is TGTGCCAGCAGCTTGTGGGGGGCCGGCACCGGGGAGCTGTTTTTT. This gives the protein CASSLWGAGTGELFF.

At least ten counts were recorded for this clonotype. The chain couples TRBV4-3 to TRBJ2-4; 12 nucleotides match TRBD2. After removal of 0 bases from V and 2 bases from J, the junction contained 11 bases not matched to a gene. The V gene's germline CDR1 is LGHNA and CDR2 YSLEER. The CDR3 has 20 residues. This CDR3 reads CASSQDVSSGGAVSKNIQYF. CDR3 DNA sequence: TGCGCCAGCAGCCAAGATGTGTCTAGCGGGGGGGCCGTATCCAAAAACATTCAGTACTTC.

This clonotype was counted between two and nine times. The rearrangement uses TRBV25-1 and TRBJ1-2, with a tentative D call TRBD1 (5 bases). V gave up 3 bases and J gave up 8 bases, with 19 bases separating them. Looked up from germline, CDR1 is MGHDK and CDR2 is SYGVNS. This CDR3 is built from 15 residues. In nucleotides, the CDR3 is TGTGCCAGCAGTGATGGGATGGGGCCTGACAAGGGCTACACCTTC. It yields the protein CASSDGMGPDKGYTF.

In this sample, this clonotype turned up once. This may be a read error, as it is one base from a much larger clone. V is TRBV2 and J is TRBJ2-5; D unclear. The CDR3 totals 12 residues. The germline V gene encodes CDR1 SNHLY and CDR2 FYNNEI. The V end was cut by 4 bases, the J end by 11 bases, with 14 bases between. CDR3 nucleotides: TGTGCCAGCAGTGCCGAAGGTGACAAGCAGTACTTC. Its protein product is CASSAEGDKQYF.

In its sample, this clonotype was seen many times. The V and J genes are TRBV20-1 and TRBJ2-1, with 8 bases lining up with TRBD1. V shed 3 bases, J shed 5 bases, and the junction held 12 bases outside the gene matches. Germline lookup yields CDR1 DFQATT and CDR2 SNEGSKA (reference sequence). The CDR3 is made up of 16 amino acids. For the CDR3, the DNA is TGCAGTGCTAGTCCCCCCGACAGGGGCCTCAACAATGAGCAGTTCTTC. As protein: CSASPPDRGLNNEQFF.

A note on this clonotype: A read error may be the cause here, since a much bigger clone is one base away. The chain carries TRBV21-1 and TRBJ1-5. TRBV21-1 is designated a pseudogene. The CDR3 is made up of 14 amino acids. The CDR3 sequence: CASKGKHNNQPQHF. CDR3 bases: TGTGCCAGCAAGGGAAAGCATAACAATCAGCCCCAGCATTTT.

This clonotype was observed many times. V and J are TRBV25-1 and TRBJ2-3; D may be TRBD2 (7 bases). The CDR3 length is 18 residues. V lost 2 bases to trimming and J lost 4 bases, with 22 bases between them. Germline lookup yields CDR1 MGHDK and CDR2 SYGVNS. As DNA, the CDR3 is TGTGCCAGCAGTGAACGACCCAGAGCGGGACACTCAGCAGATACGCAGTATTTT. This codes for CASSERPRAGHSADTQYF.

On this clonotype itself: With a much larger clone just one base away, this may be a read error. The chain uses TRBV25-1 and TRBJ2-4; a possible D gene is TRBD1 (6 bases). Germline values: CDR1 MGHDK, CDR2 SYGVNS. V shed 3 bases and J shed 2 bases, with 14 bases lying between them. The CDR3 covers 16 residues. The CDR3 protein is CASSELGQGSKNIQYF. In nucleotides, the CDR3 is TGTGCCAGCAGTGAGCTGGGTCAGGGGTCCAAAAACATTCAGTACTTC.

Regarding this clonotype: One end of the junction fails to match germline, which may point to a read error. V is TRBV4-3 and J is TRBJ2-3; 9 nucleotides match TRBD2. Per germline, CDR1 LGHNA and CDR2 YSLEER. CDR3 length: 18 amino acids. The CDR3 here is CASSQEGVGTSHTDAQYF. In DNA, the CDR3 is TGCGCCAGCAGCCAAGAAGGGGTAGGGACTAGCCACACAGATGCGCAGTATTTT.

The CDR3 protein is CASSTGLGTSRNTQYF. CDR3 DNA sequence: TGTGCCAGCAGCACTGGGCTTGGGACTAGCAGAAATACGCAGTATTTT. V and J are TRBV9 and TRBJ2-3; 9 nucleotides line up with TRBD2. This CDR3 comprises 16 residues. Germline trimming cut 4 bases from V and 7 bases from J; bases unmatched to any gene: 13. CDR1 and CDR2 (germline): SGDLS, YYNGEE.

In the case of this clonotype: The junction departs from the called germline gene at one end, perhaps through a read error. The chain combines TRBV12-3 or TRBV12-4 with TRBJ2-3, with 7 bases identical to TRBD2. The CDR3 spans 17 residues. The chain's CDR3 is CASSFLPSGVRADAQYF. In nucleotides, the CDR3 is TGTGCCAGCAGTTTCCTTCCTAGCGGAGTCAGAGCAGATGCGCAGTATTTT.